The 16 T cell receptor beta chains given below trace back to one sample, sequenced in a study of blood T cell repertoires in COVID-19. Some clones are missing from TCRdb's copy, which holds only in-frame ones; the method was immunoSEQ multiplex PCR. This repertoire shows tens of thousands of clones, 70% to 90% found once; its top ten account for 2.5% to 3.5%. Input material: peripheral blood. These receptors came from a woman over 75 with acute or convalescent COVID-19.

The chain has TRBV5-6 and TRBJ1-2, with 9 bases that match TRBD1. Germline-derived CDR1 and CDR2 are SGHDT and YYEEEE. The J segment lost 7 bases and the V segment lost 4 bases, leaving 8 bases of the junction unmatched. This CDR3 spans 14 amino acids. The CDR3 spells CASSPDRGRAGYTF. In DNA, the CDR3 is TGTGCCAGCAGCCCGGACAGGGGTCGGGCTGGCTACACCTTC. Combining the CDR3 with reference TRBV5-6 and TRBJ1-2 gives the whole variable domain DAGVTQSPTHLIKTRGQQVTLRCSPKSGHDTVSWYQQALGQGPQFIFQYYEEEERQRGNFPDRFSGHQFPNYSSELNVNALLLGDSALYLCASSPDRGRAGYTFGSGTRLTVV.

V is TRBV4-3 and J is TRBJ1-4, with 9 bases that match TRBD1. Germline V gives CDR1 LGHNA, CDR2 YSLEER. The length of the CDR3 is 16 residues. V shed 2 bases, J shed 7 bases, and the junction held 8 bases outside the gene matches. The CDR3 DNA follows: TGCGCCAGCAGCCAATTTGGACAGGGGAAAGGTGAAAAACTGTTTTTT. This sequence encodes CASSQFGQGKGEKLFF.

V and J are TRBV5-1 and TRBJ2-3; 13 bases align to TRBD2. Trimming removed 4 bases from V and 0 bases from J; junction bases left unmatched: 8. The germline V gene has CDR1 SGHRS and CDR2 YFSETQ. CDR3 length: 18 amino acids. CDR3: CASSEITSGRGSTDTQYF. CDR3 DNA: TGCGCCAGCAGCGAAATTACTAGCGGGAGGGGGAGCACAGATACGCAGTATTTT.

The chain combines TRBV6-5 with TRBJ2-1, with D possibly matching TRBD1 (6 bases). V gave up 2 bases and J gave up 0 bases, with 8 bases separating them. CDR1 and CDR2 (germline): MNHEY, SVGAGI. The CDR3 loop spans 15 amino acids. The DNA for the CDR3 is TGTGCCAGCAGTTACGACAGGAGCTCCTACAATGAGCAGTTCTTC. Residues: CASSYDRSSYNEQFF.

V is TRBV6-2 or TRBV6-3 and J is TRBJ1-2, with TRBD1 as a possible D gene (6 bases). The CDR3 sequence is 13 residues long. The germline CDR1 and CDR2 sequences are MNHEY and SVGEGT. Trimming cost V 5 bases and J 2 bases, with 9 bases left between them. The CDR3 reads CASSRDRNYGYTF. CDR3 nucleotide sequence: TGTGCCAGCAGTAGAGACAGGAACTATGGCTACACCTTC.

This clone rates as medium-sized. V is TRBV6-6 and J is TRBJ1-2, with 8 nucleotides matching TRBD1. The V gene's germline CDR1 is MNHNY and CDR2 SVGAGI (reference sequence). This CDR3 spans 14 amino acids. J gave up 3 bases and V 4 bases, and 4 bases lay outside the gene matches. CDR3 nucleotides: TGTGCCAGCAGTTCCCCGGACAGGGACTATGGCTACACCTTC. Translating it yields CASSSPDRDYGYTF.

The chain combines TRBV7-3 with TRBJ2-1; D unresolved. CDR3 length: 12 amino acids. CDR1 SGHTA and CDR2 FQGTGA come from the germline V gene. V lost 1 base and J lost 13, with 11 bases in between. CDR3 region: CASSLNSGPQFF. In DNA form, the CDR3 reads TGTGCCAGCAGCTTAAATTCGGGTCCCCAGTTCTTC.

This clone was detected once. This chain joins TRBV19 and TRBJ1-2; 8 bases are a match to TRBD1. The germline V gene has CDR1 LNHDA and CDR2 SQIVND (reference sequence). With 3 bases clipped from V and 2 bases from J, the junction kept 8 bases outside the gene matches. This CDR3 has 16 residues. The CDR3 bases are TGTGCCAGTAGTATGGCACGACAGGGGTGGAACTATGGCTACACCTTC. It yields the protein CASSMARQGWNYGYTF. Supplemented by reference TRBV19 and TRBJ1-2, the full variable domain reads DGGITQSPKYLFRKEGQNVTLSCEQNLNHDAMYWYRQDPGQGLRLIYYSQIVNDFQKGDIAEGYSVSREKKESFPLTVTSAQKNPTAFYLCASSMARQGWNYGYTFGSGTRLTVV.

CDR3 sequence (DNA): TGTGCCAGCAGTGTTGACTTCCTCTCTGGAAACACCATATATTTT. This translates into CASSVDFLSGNTIYF. This chain joins TRBV2 and TRBJ1-3, with D unresolved. Germline values: CDR1 SNHLY, CDR2 FYNNEI. This CDR3 spans 15 amino acids. Trimming took 4 bases from V and 0 from J, leaving 10 bases between them.

The chain couples TRBV3-1 (or the pseudogene TRBV3-2) to TRBJ1-4, with D possibly matching TRBD1 (5 bases). CDR1 and CDR2 (germline): LGHDT, YNNKEL (reference sequence). Trimming cost V 4 bases and J 4 bases, with 10 bases left between them. This CDR3 spans 14 amino acids. The CDR3 DNA is TGTGCCAGCAGCCTAAGGGGCAGTAATGAAAAACTGTTTTTT. It yields the protein CASSLRGSNEKLFF.

The chain links TRBV27 to TRBJ2-6, with TRBD1 identical over 7 bases. The germline V gene has CDR1 MNHEY and CDR2 SMNVEV (reference sequence). CDR3 length: 16 residues. With V trimmed by 5 bases and J by 2 bases, 6 bases remained unmatched. The CDR3 protein is CASSLRQGAGANVLTF. CDR3 bases: TGTGCCAGCAGTCTAAGACAGGGAGCTGGGGCCAACGTCCTGACTTTC. Full variable domain (missing parts from reference TRBV27 and TRBJ2-6): EAQVTQNPRYLITVTGKKLTVTCSQNMNHEYMSWYRQDPGLGLRQIYYSMNVEVTDKGDVPEGYKVSRKEKRNFPLILESPSPNQTSLYFCASSLRQGAGANVLTFGAGSRLTVL.

V is TRBV2 and J is TRBJ1-6, with D uncertain. The length of the CDR3 is 15 residues. The germline V gene has CDR1 SNHLY and CDR2 FYNNEI. Trimming took 1 base from V and 4 from J, leaving 8 bases between them. For the CDR3, the DNA is TGTGCCAGCAGTGAAGACACGGGATATAATTCACCCCTCCACTTT. This codes for CASSEDTGYNSPLHF.

This sequence joins TRBV4-2 and TRBJ1-1; 9 bases are a match to TRBD1. The CDR3 consists of 16 residues. J was trimmed by 1 base and V by 2 bases; bases with no gene match: 5. Germline V gene lookup returns CDR1 LGHNA and CDR2 YNFKEQ. The CDR3 sequence is CASSQSTGQGNTEAFF. The CDR3 coding sequence is TGTGCCAGCAGCCAATCTACGGGACAGGGGAACACTGAAGCTTTCTTT.

CDR3 in amino acids: CASSLSSTSYEQYF. In nucleotides, the CDR3 is TGTGCCAGCAGCTTATCCTCGACTTCCTACGAGCAGTACTTC. The chain is built from TRBV7-9 and TRBJ2-7; D remains unclear. This CDR3 contains 14 residues. From germline, CDR1 is SEHNR and CDR2 FQNEAQ (reference sequence). V gave up 2 bases and J gave up 1 base, with 9 bases separating them.

The chain carries TRBV28 and TRBJ2-1; D may be TRBD2 (5 bases). Trimming took off 3 bases at V and 10 bases at J, with 7 bases between the two ends. The CDR3 runs 11 residues. Germline V lookup: CDR1 MDHEN, CDR2 SYDVKM. The CDR3 protein is CASSLRAEQFF. CDR3 nucleotides: TGTGCCAGCAGTTTGCGGGCCGAGCAGTTCTTC.

The chain employs TRBV27 and TRBJ1-6; D remains unclear. Trimming shortened V by 5 bases and J by 3 bases, and 17 bases separated the two germline ends. Germline values: CDR1 MNHEY, CDR2 SMNVEV (reference sequence). CDR3 length: 17 amino acids. Written as DNA, the CDR3 is TGTGCCAGCAGTCAGTCTCTGTCACCCCGCTATAATTCACCCCTCCACTTT. This codes for CASSQSLSPRYNSPLHF.